The present entry profiles one TCR beta chain with its context. Its antigen is as yet unknown. The data are from a study of cytomegalovirus exposure and HLA in healthy donors. PCR amplification relied on 60 Vbeta primers (plus 13 Jbeta primers). TCRdb's table, derived via immunoSEQ multiplex PCR, lists solely in-frame clones and lacks some. The profile shows approximately 170,000 clones, approximately 80% of them singletons. Study results and limitations: The investigators catalogued 164 TCR beta chains as cytomegalovirus-associated. For most subjects, TCR beta sequences were reported to predict HLA-A and HLA-B alleles with accuracy. Productive status was seen about 90% or about 30% of the time for most TCR beta V segments in an earlier analysis.

Germline CDR1 MNHNS, CDR2 SASEGT. The CDR3 consists of 13 residues. V lost 4 bases and J lost 2; bases outside the gene matches: 2. The receptor comes from a female donor in good health and CMV-seronegative. The chain combines TRBV6-1 with TRBJ2-7; TRBD1 agrees at 7 bases. Sequences were obtained from PBMCs. CDR3 in DNA: TGTGCCAGCAGTGCGGGACAGACCTACGAGCAGTACTTC. This gives the protein CASSAGQTYEQYF.